Reported below is one T cell receptor beta chain. Antigen unknown. The germline V gene encodes CDR1 MNHNY and CDR2 SVGAGI (reference sequence). Trimming left V 6 bases short and J 4 bases short, with 15 bases between. The CDR3 totals 14 residues. The data were produced by immunoSEQ multiplex PCR, yet TCRdb's version contains in-frame clones alone and is incomplete. The sample shows around 140,000 clones, 93% of them seen only once. This record belongs to a study of OX40 agonist ivuxolimab in advanced cancers. Study-wide points: Relative to CD4+ cells, CD8+ T cells on average had more expanded clones.

The rearrangement joins TRBV6-6 to TRBJ1-1; no reliable D call. The specimen was CD4+ or CD8+ T cells sorted from blood, collected in a trial of the OX40 agonist ivuxolimab. The clonotype comes from an adult with an advanced solid tumor such as melanoma, head and neck, liver or kidney cancer. The CDR3 bases are TGTGCCAGCAGCCCTCGCCCCGATAGCACTGAAGCTTTCTTT. It translates to CASSPRPDSTEAFF.